Presented here are 10 T cell receptor beta chains from one specimen sequenced in a study of blood T cell repertoires in COVID-19. Assay used: immunoSEQ multiplex PCR; TCRdb lists only in-frame clones, some missing. Here the sample spans 250,000 to 300,000 clones, 89% being singletons. Sequences were obtained from PBMCs or T cells enriched from blood (not recorded which). The receptor set was obtained from a woman aged 40 to 50 who had recovered from COVID-19.

The rearrangement uses TRBV13 and TRBJ1-1; D might be TRBD1 (6 bases). With 4 bases removed from V and 7 bases from J, the gap between germline ends came to 22 bases. The CDR3 length is 16 residues. The germline gives CDR1 PRHDT, CDR2 FYEKMQ (reference sequence). The CDR3: CASSSSLRGKLGEAFF. DNA of the CDR3: TGTGCCAGCAGCTCCTCACTTAGGGGGAAGTTGGGTGAAGCTTTCTTT.

The sample holds one count of this clone. This chain links TRBV19 with TRBJ1-2; TRBD1 is a possible D gene (6 bases). Trimming took off 6 bases at V and 2 bases at J, with 13 bases between the two ends. The CDR3 extends over 14 amino acids. The germline CDR1 and CDR2 sequences are LNHDA and SQIVND (reference sequence). CDR3 nucleotide sequence: TGTGCCAGTAGCGAGACAGGCCGAAACTATGGCTACACCTTC. This gives the protein CASSETGRNYGYTF.

The chain couples TRBV4-2 to TRBJ2-1; D remains ambiguous. The CDR3 consists of 14 residues. V dropped 1 base and J dropped 8 bases, with 12 bases sitting between them. CDR1 and CDR2 from the germline V gene are LGHNA and YNFKEQ. CDR3 protein: CASSQVKGAHEQFF. Written as DNA, the CDR3 is TGTGCCAGCAGCCAAGTCAAAGGAGCCCATGAGCAGTTCTTC.

The chain has TRBV7-2 and TRBJ2-7; TRBD2 matches at 14 bases. Per germline, CDR1 SGHTA and CDR2 FQGNSA. J lost 3 bases, V lost 6 bases, and 10 bases had no gene match. This CDR3 is 17 amino acids long. The CDR3 nucleotides are TGTGCCAGCAGTCAAAGGGGGACTAGCGGGAGTGTCTACGAGCAGTACTTC. Protein product: CASSQRGTSGSVYEQYF. Based on the CDR3 plus reference TRBV7-2 and TRBJ2-7, the full variable domain is GAGVSQSPSNKVTEKGKDVELRCDPISGHTALYWYRQSLGQGLEFLIYFQGNSAPDKSGLPSDRFSAERTGGSVSTLTIQRTQQEDSAVYLCASSQRGTSGSVYEQYFGPGTRLTVT.

The chain combines TRBV2 with TRBJ2-7; possibly TRBD1 for D (6 bases). Trimming removed 4 bases at V and 3 bases at J, with 13 bases between. The CDR3 length is 14 residues. The germline V gene encodes CDR1 SNHLY and CDR2 FYNNEI. The CDR3 nucleotides read TGTGCCAGCAGTGCCCGTGACAGGATCTACGAGCAGTACTTC. This sequence encodes CASSARDRIYEQYF.

V and J are TRBV12-5 and TRBJ2-7; TRBD2 might be the D (5 bases). The germline V gene encodes CDR1 LGHNT and CDR2 FRNRAP. This CDR3 comprises 15 residues. The ends were cut back, 5 bases at V and 0 bases at J, with 14 bases in the middle. The CDR3 sequence: CASGGGLSSSYEQYF. The CDR3 region has the DNA TGTGCTAGTGGTGGAGGACTCTCTAGCTCCTACGAGCAGTACTTC.

V is TRBV7-6 and J is TRBJ1-1; D possibly corresponds to TRBD1 (6 bases). Trimming took 2 bases from V and 3 from J, leaving 13 bases between them. The germline CDR1 and CDR2 sequences are SGHVS and FNYEAQ. The CDR3 contains 15 residues. CDR3 amino acids: CASSLRGIIDTEAFF. Here the CDR3 DNA reads TGTGCCAGCAGCTTAAGGGGGATTATTGACACTGAAGCTTTCTTT.

This chain links TRBV30 with TRBJ1-1, with D maybe TRBD1 (5 bases). The germline V gene has CDR1 GTSNPN and CDR2 SVGIG (reference sequence). Deletions cut 2 bases from V and 1 base from J, with 11 bases between. CDR3 length equals 14 residues. CDR3 DNA: TGTGCCTGGAGTCAAGGGGTTTGGAACACTGAAGCTTTCTTT. It translates to CAWSQGVWNTEAFF. Based on the CDR3 plus reference TRBV30 and TRBJ1-1, the full variable domain is SQTIHQWPATLVQPVGSPLSLECTVEGTSNPNLYWYRQAAGRGLQLLFYSVGIGQISSEVPQNLSASRPQDRQFILSSKKLLLSDSGFYLCAWSQGVWNTEAFFGQGTRLTVV.

J is TRBJ2-7 and V is TRBV10-3, with 11 bases lining up with TRBD2. The germline CDR1 and CDR2 sequences are ENHRY and SYGVKD. Trimming took 8 bases from V and 6 from J; bases not matched to a gene: 9. The CDR3 extends over 14 amino acids. CDR3: CAIAELAGDSEQYF. CDR3 in DNA: TGTGCCATCGCAGAACTAGCGGGGGACTCCGAGCAGTACTTC.

The rearrangement joins TRBV6-5 to TRBJ2-1; 13 bases fit TRBD2. This CDR3 has 16 amino acids. Germline trimming cut 4 bases from V and 10 bases from J; bases unmatched to any gene: 10. Germline V gene sequence: CDR1 MNHEY, CDR2 SVGAGI. The CDR3 DNA is TGTGCCAGCAGTTCCCAAGGACTAGCGGGGGCGGGGGAGCAGTTCTTC. Translated, it gives CASSSQGLAGAGEQFF.